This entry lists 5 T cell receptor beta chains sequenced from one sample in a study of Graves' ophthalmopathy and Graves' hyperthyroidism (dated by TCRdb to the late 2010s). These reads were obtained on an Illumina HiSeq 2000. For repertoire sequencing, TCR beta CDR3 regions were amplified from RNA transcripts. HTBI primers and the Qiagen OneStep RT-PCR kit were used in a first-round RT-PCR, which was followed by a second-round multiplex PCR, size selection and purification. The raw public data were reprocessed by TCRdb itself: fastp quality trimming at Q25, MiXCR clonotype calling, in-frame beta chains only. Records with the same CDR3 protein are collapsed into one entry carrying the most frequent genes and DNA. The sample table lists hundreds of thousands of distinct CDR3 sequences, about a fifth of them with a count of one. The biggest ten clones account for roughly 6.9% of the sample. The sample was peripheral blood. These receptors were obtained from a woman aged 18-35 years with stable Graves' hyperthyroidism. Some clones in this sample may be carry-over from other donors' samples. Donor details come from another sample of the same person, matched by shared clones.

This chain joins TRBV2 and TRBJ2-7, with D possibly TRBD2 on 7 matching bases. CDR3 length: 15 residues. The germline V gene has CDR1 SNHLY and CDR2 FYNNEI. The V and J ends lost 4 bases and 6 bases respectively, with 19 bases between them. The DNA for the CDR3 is TGTGCCAGCAGTGCGGGGGGCATTGCACCCGCCGAGCAGTACTTC. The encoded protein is CASSAGGIAPAEQYF.

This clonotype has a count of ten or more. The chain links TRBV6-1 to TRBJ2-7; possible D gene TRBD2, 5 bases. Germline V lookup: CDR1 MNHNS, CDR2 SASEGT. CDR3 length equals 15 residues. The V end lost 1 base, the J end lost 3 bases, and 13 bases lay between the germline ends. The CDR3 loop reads CASSEDPDGLYEQYF. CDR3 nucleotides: TGTGCCAGCAGTGAAGACCCGGACGGACTCTACGAGCAGTACTTC.

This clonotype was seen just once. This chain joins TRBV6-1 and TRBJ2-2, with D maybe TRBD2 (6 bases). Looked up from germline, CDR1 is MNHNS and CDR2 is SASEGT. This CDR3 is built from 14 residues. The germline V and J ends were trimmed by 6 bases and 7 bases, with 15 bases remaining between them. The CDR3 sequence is CASRPDGGIGELFF. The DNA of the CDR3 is TGTGCCAGCAGACCAGACGGGGGAATCGGGGAGCTGTTTTTT.

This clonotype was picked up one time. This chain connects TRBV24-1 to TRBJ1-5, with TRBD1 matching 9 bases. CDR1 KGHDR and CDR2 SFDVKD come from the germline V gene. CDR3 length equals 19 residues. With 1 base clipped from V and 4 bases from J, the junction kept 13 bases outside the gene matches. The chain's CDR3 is CATSDFYTQQGARNQPQHF. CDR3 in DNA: TGTGCCACCAGTGATTTTTACACCCAACAGGGGGCGCGTAATCAGCCCCAGCATTTT.

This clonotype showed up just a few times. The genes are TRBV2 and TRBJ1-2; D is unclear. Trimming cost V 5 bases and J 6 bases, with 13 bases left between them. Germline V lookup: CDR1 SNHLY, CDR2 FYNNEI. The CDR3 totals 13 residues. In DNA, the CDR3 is TGTGCCAGCAGTTGGAGGTTGAGCGATGGCTACACCTTC. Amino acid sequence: CASSWRLSDGYTF.